The T cell receptor beta chain described here comes from a study of T cell responses to AZD1222 COVID-19 vaccine. Study results and caveats: The study identified only five or six AZD1222 recipients as seropositive at baseline.

The CDR3 is 14 amino acids. With V trimmed by 7 bases and J by 5 bases, 9 bases remained unmatched. The germline gives CDR1 SGHRS, CDR2 YFSETQ. The table came from immunoSEQ multiplex PCR; TCRdb's copy has only in-frame clones and leaves some out. This sample yields some 130,000 clones, of which 65% to 90% are seen a single time; 7.9% belongs to the top ten. Turning to this clone: Its target is unknown.

The clonotype originates from an adult who received the MenACWY meningococcal vaccine as a control. This chain joins TRBV5-1 and TRBJ2-5; 9 bases match TRBD1. The sample in question was peripheral blood, obtained 28 days after the second dose of the MenACWY control vaccine. CDR3 DNA sequence: TGCGCCAGCGGGTCGGGACAGGGTAGGGAGACCCAGTACTTC. Translating it yields CASGSGQGRETQYF.